Below are 21 T cell receptor beta chains sequenced from a single sample in a study of shared clonotypes between healthy human individuals (dated by TCRdb to 2020 to 2021). The library was made by the immunoSEQ multiplex PCR assay. The source is immuneACCESS, and TCRdb retained only in-frame sequences with V and J called. Part of the clones is not carried over; for the studies checked, unresolved V genes explain less than half of this, and the remainder is unexplained. This sample holds approximately 1.5 million clones; 98% were observed only once. The ten largest clones take up 0.36% of the sample. Material for sequencing was naive CD4+ T cells sorted from blood. The cell subset or site label here, explained by the study, means: CD45RA+ positively selected. The source of these receptors is a man aged 30 to 45 in good health.

This chain connects TRBV7-6 to TRBJ1-5; tentatively, D is TRBD1 (5 bases). The CDR3 totals 17 residues. The V gene lost 5 bases and the J gene lost 7 bases, with 24 bases spanning the gap. Germline values: CDR1 SGHVS, CDR2 FNYEAQ. The CDR3 reads CASSAGTQVGSGQPQHF. As DNA, the CDR3 is TGTGCCAGCAGCGCAGGGACCCAGGTCGGGTCAGGGCAGCCCCAGCATTTT.

This chain connects TRBV5-1 to TRBJ2-5; D possibly uses TRBD1 or TRBD2 (5 bases each). V lost 5 bases, J lost 4 bases, and 12 bases lay in between. Germline V gene sequence: CDR1 SGHRS, CDR2 YFSETQ. The CDR3 loop spans 13 amino acids. The CDR3 nucleotides are TGCGCCAGCAGGGTGGGACGGGGAGAGACCCAGTACTTC. Translating it yields CASRVGRGETQYF. Together with reference TRBV5-1 and TRBJ2-5, the CDR3 gives the full variable domain: KAGVTQTPRYLIKTRGQQVTLSCSPISGHRSVSWYQQTPGQGLQFLFEYFSETQRNKGNFPGRFSGRQFSNSRSEMNVSTLELGDSALYLCASRVGRGETQYFGPGTRLLVL.

This rearrangement joins TRBV28 to TRBJ2-5; tentative D call: TRBD1 (5 bases). V lost 4 bases and J 5 bases, leaving 11 bases between the germline ends. Germline V gene data show CDR1 as MDHEN and CDR2 as SYDVKM. The CDR3 extends over 13 amino acids. CDR3 coding DNA: TGTGCCAGCAGTTCCCGACAGTCGGAGACCCAGTACTTC. Its translation: CASSSRQSETQYF.

The CDR3 loop is CASSTPEGPTGELFF. CDR3 bases: TGTGCCAGCAGCACCCCCGAGGGACCCACCGGGGAGCTGTTTTTT. The V call is TRBV5-4, the J call TRBJ2-2; D might be TRBD1 or TRBD2, each matching 5 bases. From germline, CDR1 is SGHNT and CDR2 YYREEE (reference sequence). The V gene lost 4 bases and the J gene lost 4 bases, with 14 bases spanning the gap. This CDR3 contains 15 residues.

The chain couples TRBV6-1 to TRBJ1-5; 9 positions agree with TRBD1. CDR1 is MNHNS and CDR2 is SASEGT in the germline V gene. The V gene end was trimmed by 10 bases and the J gene end by 5 bases; junction bases not matched to a gene: 9. This CDR3 region has 14 residues. DNA of the CDR3: TGTGCCACCAGAGGGACAGGGTCTCATCAGCCCCAGCATTTT. Amino acids: CATRGTGSHQPQHF.

This chain joins TRBV6-6 and TRBJ2-2; 7 bases match TRBD2. Germline CDR1 reads MNHNY; CDR2 reads SVGAGI (reference sequence). The CDR3 contains 14 residues. V was pared by 8 bases and J by 3 bases, with 6 bases of the junction left unmatched. CDR3: CASREGRDTGELFF. The CDR3 region has the DNA TGTGCCAGCCGCGAGGGGAGGGACACCGGGGAGCTGTTTTTT.

The CDR3 DNA is TGTGCCAGCAGTATATCACGGGGCCGGACAGATACGCAGTATTTT. Protein sequence: CASSISRGRTDTQYF. This rearrangement joins TRBV6-5 to TRBJ2-3; D tentatively fits TRBD1 or TRBD2 (5 bases each). The V end lost 5 bases, the J end lost 3 bases, and 15 bases lay between the germline ends. The CDR3 length is 15 residues. The germline V gene encodes CDR1 MNHEY and CDR2 SVGAGI.

The chain combines TRBV7-9 with TRBJ1-2; D ambiguous. V lost 2 bases and J lost 7, with 8 bases in between. The CDR3 is made up of 12 amino acids. The germline gives CDR1 SEHNR, CDR2 FQNEAQ (reference sequence). The CDR3 DNA follows: TGTGCCAGCAGCTTAAGCGGAGGTGGCTACACCTTC. Protein: CASSLSGGGYTF.

The chain uses TRBV10-3 and TRBJ2-1; 9 bases match TRBD2. There are 14 residues in the CDR3. Per germline, CDR1 ENHRY and CDR2 SYGVKD. The ends lost 10 bases at V and 8 bases at J; junction bases unmatched: 12. DNA of the CDR3: TGTGCCACGGGCGGGAGGGGATTGGTCGATGAGCAGTTCTTC. Encoded protein: CATGGRGLVDEQFF.

The chain combines TRBV11-2 with TRBJ2-2; D unclear. Per the germline V gene, CDR1 is SGHAT and CDR2 is FQNNGV. Trimming took off 2 bases at V and 8 bases at J, with 6 bases between the two ends. The CDR3 has 12 amino acids. DNA for the CDR3: TGTGCCAGCAGCTTATATTTGGGGGAGCTGTTTTTT. Translating it yields CASSLYLGELFF.

The chain couples TRBV14 to TRBJ2-1; D perhaps matches TRBD2 (6 bases). The V end lost 3 bases, the J end lost 6 bases, and 15 bases lay between the germline ends. Germline V CDR1 and CDR2: SGHDN, FVKESK. The CDR3 is made up of 15 amino acids. CDR3 nucleotides: TGTGCCAGCAGCCACAGAGGTCCGGGACTCAATGAGCAGTTCTTC. Protein product: CASSHRGPGLNEQFF.

The sample holds one count of this clone. The chain has TRBV18 and TRBJ2-1; 7 positions agree with TRBD1. V was clipped by 1 base and J by 5 bases; unmatched bases: 2. The CDR3 consists of 14 residues. The germline gives CDR1 KGHSH, CDR2 LQKENI. The CDR3 DNA follows: TGTGCCAGCTCACCACGGGACAGCCACAATGAGCAGTTCTTC. As protein: CASSPRDSHNEQFF. Using reference TRBV18 and TRBJ2-1 for the parts outside the CDR3, the full variable domain is NAGVMQNPRHLVRRRGQEARLRCSPMKGHSHVYWYRQLPEEGLKFMVYLQKENIIDESGMPKERFSAEFPKEGPSILRIQQVVRGDSAAYFCASSPRDSHNEQFFGPGTRLTVL.

The chain recombines TRBV18 with TRBJ2-2, with D perhaps matching TRBD2 (6 bases). Germline CDR1 KGHSH, CDR2 LQKENI. With 3 bases removed from V and 8 bases from J, the gap between germline ends came to 19 bases. This CDR3 is built from 16 residues. CDR3 sequence: CASSPLGTRQFGELFF. In DNA, the CDR3 is TGTGCCAGCTCACCTTTGGGGACTCGCCAGTTTGGGGAGCTGTTTTTT.

Turning to this clone: The same CDR3 arises from other DNA sequences in this sample as well. The rearrangement joins TRBV6-5 to TRBJ2-1; no clear D gene. This CDR3 has 14 amino acids. The germline V and J ends were trimmed by 0 bases and 3 bases, with 6 bases remaining between them. CDR1 and CDR2 (germline): MNHEY, SVGAGI. The CDR3 DNA reads TGTGCCAGCAGTTACTCCCGTGTCTACAATGAGCAGTTCTTC. Its protein product is CASSYSRVYNEQFF.

The rearrangement joins TRBV9 to TRBJ1-3, with D unresolved. In germline, CDR1 is SGDLS, CDR2 YYNGEE. The CDR3 sequence is 13 residues long. With 0 bases removed from V and 4 bases from J, the gap between germline ends came to 5 bases. The CDR3 DNA is TGTGCCAGCAGCGTAGAGGTCGGAAACACCATATATTTT. Translation gives CASSVEVGNTIYF.

The gene calls are TRBV9 and TRBJ2-1; D is unresolved. Between the trimmed V and J ends, which lost 7 bases and 6 bases, there was a span of 14 bases. CDR3 length: 13 amino acids. Germline V gene lookup returns CDR1 SGDLS and CDR2 YYNGEE. CDR3 DNA sequence: TGTGCCAGCGCAAGAAAAAATGGCAATGAGCAGTTCTTC. Residues: CASARKNGNEQFF.

The J gene is TRBJ2-7, the V gene TRBV28; 7 nucleotides line up with TRBD1. The CDR3 spans 14 residues. Germline V gives CDR1 MDHEN, CDR2 SYDVKM. With 5 bases clipped from V and 2 bases from J, the junction kept 6 bases outside the gene matches. The CDR3 spells CASSRSTGTYEQYF. In DNA, the CDR3 is TGTGCCAGCAGTCGATCGACAGGGACCTACGAGCAGTACTTC.

The chain recombines TRBV18 with TRBJ2-5; D remains unclear. Germline V lookup: CDR1 KGHSH, CDR2 LQKENI. With 4 bases removed from V and 5 bases from J, the gap between germline ends came to 17 bases. There are 15 residues in the CDR3. The CDR3, as DNA: TGTGCCAGCTCACTAGACGCTGACTTGGTGGAGACCCAGTACTTC. Encoded protein: CASSLDADLVETQYF. Using reference TRBV18 and TRBJ2-5 for the parts outside the CDR3, the full variable domain is NAGVMQNPRHLVRRRGQEARLRCSPMKGHSHVYWYRQLPEEGLKFMVYLQKENIIDESGMPKERFSAEFPKEGPSILRIQQVVRGDSAAYFCASSLDADLVETQYFGPGTRLLVL.

This sequence joins TRBV5-1 and TRBJ2-1; 11 bases are a match to TRBD2. CDR3 length: 17 amino acids. The V gene end was trimmed by 0 bases and the J gene end by 8 bases; junction bases not matched to a gene: 10. Germline V gene data show CDR1 as SGHRS and CDR2 as YFSETQ. DNA of the CDR3: TGCGCCAGCAGCTTGGGCCCCACTAGCGGGAGTTTCGATGAGCAGTTCTTC. Amino acid sequence: CASSLGPTSGSFDEQFF.

This clone occurred once. The genes are TRBV2 and TRBJ2-7; TRBD1 aligns across 7 bases. CDR1 SNHLY and CDR2 FYNNEI come from the germline V gene. The CDR3 covers 14 residues. The J segment lost 3 bases and the V segment lost 4 bases, leaving 6 bases of the junction unmatched. CDR3 residues: CASSAETGNYEQYF. The CDR3 nucleotides read TGTGCCAGCAGTGCGGAGACAGGGAACTACGAGCAGTACTTC. Full variable domain (remainder filled in from reference TRBV2 and TRBJ2-7): EPEVTQTPSHQVTQMGQEVILRCVPISNHLYFYWYRQILGQKVEFLVSFYNNEISEKSEIFDDQFSVERPDGSNFTLKIRSTKLEDSAMYFCASSAETGNYEQYFGPGTRLTVT.

Only one count was recorded for this clone. This chain links TRBV11-2 with TRBJ2-5; 8 bases are shared with TRBD1. The germline V gene has CDR1 SGHAT and CDR2 FQNNGV. V trimming: 1 base; J trimming: 2 bases; junction bases outside the gene matches: 3. The CDR3 has 15 residues. This CDR3 reads CASSLVRGQQETQYF. The CDR3 DNA follows: TGTGCCAGCAGCTTAGTCAGGGGGCAACAAGAGACCCAGTACTTC.